Each of the 14 T cell receptor beta chains below was sequenced from the same sample in a study of T cell changes during pregnancy in multiple sclerosis. Some clones are missing from TCRdb's copy, which holds only in-frame ones; the method was immunoSEQ multiplex PCR. The data show roughly 80,000 clones, with roughly 93% seen just once and around 2.3% held by the top ten. The starting material was peripheral blood, obtained in the second trimester of pregnancy. These receptor sequences come from a female donor with multiple sclerosis, enrolled in a pregnancy study.

The V gene is TRBV2, the J gene TRBJ2-4; possible D gene TRBD1, 5 bases. The CDR3 spans 15 residues. Trimming stripped 5 bases from V and 0 bases from J, with 11 bases between. The germline V gene encodes CDR1 SNHLY and CDR2 FYNNEI. In nucleotides, the CDR3 is TGTGCCAGCAGTCAGGGAATACTAGCCAAAAACATTCAGTACTTC. Its translation: CASSQGILAKNIQYF.

The rearrangement joins TRBV5-4 to TRBJ2-7; D call uncertain. Germline V CDR1 and CDR2: SGHNT, YYREEE (reference sequence). The CDR3 has 14 residues. The V gene lost 0 bases and the J gene lost 7 bases, with 14 bases spanning the gap. The CDR3 loop reads CASSLGVGSREQYF. DNA of the CDR3: TGTGCCAGCAGCTTGGGCGTGGGTTCGCGGGAGCAGTACTTC.

The chain combines TRBV30 with TRBJ2-1; TRBD1 matches 9 bases. CDR1 and CDR2 (germline): GTSNPN, SVGIG (reference sequence). V lost 2 bases, J lost 8 bases, and 10 bases stayed unmatched. The CDR3 has 15 amino acids. The CDR3 loop reads CAWSSGTGWGDEQFF. The CDR3 DNA is TGTGCCTGGAGTTCCGGGACAGGGTGGGGTGATGAGCAGTTCTTC.

This rearrangement joins TRBV11-2 to TRBJ2-3; possibly TRBD2 for D (5 bases). The CDR3 loop spans 17 amino acids. Germline CDR1 reads SGHAT; CDR2 reads FQNNGV. V was trimmed by 0 bases and J by 4 bases, leaving 17 bases between them. The CDR3 loop reads CASSLDLLRVPPDTQYF. DNA of the CDR3: TGTGCCAGCAGCTTAGATTTATTGAGGGTTCCCCCAGATACGCAGTATTTT. Complete variable domain (other parts from reference TRBV11-2 and TRBJ2-3): EAGVAQSPRYKIIEKRQSVAFWCNPISGHATLYWYQQILGQGPKLLIQFQNNGVVDDSQLPKDRFSAERLKGVDSTLKIQPAKLEDSAVYLCASSLDLLRVPPDTQYFGPGTRLTVL.

DNA for the CDR3: TGTGCTACCTCAGGGCTAGCCAAAAACATTCAGTACTTC. It translates to CATSGLAKNIQYF. The chain recombines TRBV5-8 with TRBJ2-4; a weak D match, TRBD1 (5 bases). Germline CDR1 is SGHTS and CDR2 is YDEGEE. The CDR3 has 13 amino acids.

This chain links TRBV5-1 with TRBJ1-4; D is perhaps TRBD1 (6 bases). CDR1 SGHRS and CDR2 YFSETQ come from the germline V gene. Trimming pared 0 bases from V and 3 bases from J, leaving 9 bases between. This CDR3 has 15 residues. The CDR3 protein is CASSLGTASNEKLFF. CDR3 DNA: TGCGCCAGCAGCTTGGGGACAGCCTCTAATGAAAAACTGTTTTTT.

This chain links TRBV7-3 with TRBJ2-2; 14 bases match TRBD2. Trimming cost V 5 bases and J 2 bases; bases outside gene matches: 7. Germline V lookup: CDR1 SGHTA, CDR2 FQGTGA. The CDR3 extends over 18 amino acids. Written as DNA, the CDR3 is TGTGCCAGCAGCCCGCGGACTAGCGGGGGGATCAACACCGGGGAGCTGTTTTTT. This encodes CASSPRTSGGINTGELFF. The full variable domain, in which reference TRBV7-3 and TRBJ2-2 provide the parts outside the CDR3, is GAGVSQTPSNKVTEKGKYVELRCDPISGHTALYWYRQSLGQGPEFLIYFQGTGAADDSGLPNDRFFAVRPEGSVSTLKIQRTERGDSAVYLCASSPRTSGGINTGELFFGEGSRLTVL.

The gene calls are TRBV5-1 and TRBJ1-2; 9 bases align to TRBD1. V lost 7 bases, J lost 2 bases, and 9 bases stayed unmatched. Looked up from germline, CDR1 is SGHRS and CDR2 is YFSETQ. CDR3 size: 15 residues. CDR3 coding DNA: TGCGCCAGCGGCGCCGGGACAGGGCTCAACTATGGCTACACCTTC. This codes for CASGAGTGLNYGYTF.

The CDR3 loop reads CASSILGGIDSNQPQHF. The DNA of the CDR3 is TGTGCCAGTAGTATATTAGGGGGCATCGATAGCAATCAGCCCCAGCATTTT. V and J are TRBV19 and TRBJ1-5; 7 bases line up with TRBD1. V gave up 2 bases and J gave up 0 bases; unmatched junction bases: 7. CDR3 length: 17 residues. CDR1 is LNHDA, CDR2 SQIVND, per germline (reference sequence).

The chain uses TRBV25-1 and TRBJ1-6; D gene unclear. Deletions cut 5 bases from V and 4 bases from J, with 9 bases between. This CDR3 contains 14 residues. From germline, CDR1 is MGHDK and CDR2 SYGVNS. The CDR3 bases are TGTGCCAGCAGTACCACAGAGTATAATTCACCCCTCCACTTT. Translating it yields CASSTTEYNSPLHF.

V gene TRBV7-3 combines with J gene TRBJ2-3; D is ambiguous. In germline, CDR1 is SGHTA, CDR2 FQGTGA. V was clipped by 5 bases and J by 0 bases, with 15 bases between them. The CDR3 runs 16 residues. CDR3 loop: CASSPTLTPSTDTQYF. CDR3 bases: TGTGCCAGCAGCCCGACACTCACTCCTAGCACAGATACGCAGTATTTT.

The CDR3, as DNA: TGTGCCAGCAGCTTACGGGGGAACAGGGGTAATACGCAGTATTTT. It yields the protein CASSLRGNRGNTQYF. This rearrangement joins TRBV7-2 to TRBJ2-3, with a tentative D call TRBD1 (7 bases). The germline V and J ends were trimmed by 2 bases and 7 bases, with 16 bases remaining between them. Germline V gene data show CDR1 as SGHTA and CDR2 as FQGNSA. This CDR3 is 15 amino acids long.

The chain recombines TRBV6-5 with TRBJ1-1; 9 bases map to TRBD1. Germline CDR1 and CDR2: MNHEY and SVGAGI. This CDR3 is built from 11 residues. V trimming: 2 bases; J trimming: 11 bases; junction bases outside the gene matches: 0. CDR3 in amino acids: CASSYGTGAFF. DNA for the CDR3: TGTGCCAGCAGTTACGGGACAGGGGCTTTCTTT.

The rearrangement joins TRBV5-1 to TRBJ1-2; D is unresolved. There are 16 residues in the CDR3. CDR1 and CDR2 (germline): SGHRS, YFSETQ. Trimming stripped 0 bases from V and 0 bases from J, with 12 bases between. The CDR3: CASSLEAGEANYGYTF. The DNA for the CDR3 is TGCGCCAGCAGCTTGGAGGCAGGCGAAGCTAACTATGGCTACACCTTC.